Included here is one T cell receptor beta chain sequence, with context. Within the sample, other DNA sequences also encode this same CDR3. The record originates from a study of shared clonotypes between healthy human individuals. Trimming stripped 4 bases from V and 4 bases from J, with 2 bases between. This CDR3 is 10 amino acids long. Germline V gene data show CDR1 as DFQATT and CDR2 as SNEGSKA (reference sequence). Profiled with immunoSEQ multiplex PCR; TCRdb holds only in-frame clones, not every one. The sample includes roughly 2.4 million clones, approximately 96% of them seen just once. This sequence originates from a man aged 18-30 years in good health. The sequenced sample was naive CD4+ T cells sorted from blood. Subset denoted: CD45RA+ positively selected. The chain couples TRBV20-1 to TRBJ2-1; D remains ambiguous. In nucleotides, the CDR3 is TGCAGTGCTATATACAATGAGCAGTTCTTC. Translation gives CSAIYNEQFF.